The 18 T cell receptor beta chains given below trace back to one sample, sequenced in a study of blood T cell repertoires in COVID-19. Sequenced by immunoSEQ multiplex PCR; TCRdb stores in-frame clones only, minus some. The sample comprises some 30,000 clones, roughly 88% of which are singletons, and approximately 12% rests with the top ten. Sequencing was done on a sample of peripheral blood. The receptors shown here come from a human donor in a cohort sampled during active COVID-19.

This chain links TRBV10-3 with TRBJ2-7; 10 nucleotides line up with TRBD2. Germline V CDR1 and CDR2: ENHRY, SYGVKD. V was clipped by 3 bases and J by 3 bases; unmatched bases: 5. The CDR3 has 15 residues. This CDR3 reads CAISELAGLNYEQYF. The CDR3 nucleotides are TGTGCCATCAGTGAACTAGCGGGACTCAACTACGAGCAGTACTTC.

V gene TRBV2 combines with J gene TRBJ2-6; 7 bases are a match to TRBD1. Germline V gene lookup returns CDR1 SNHLY and CDR2 FYNNEI. The CDR3 covers 17 residues. Germline trimming cut 6 bases from V and 3 bases from J; bases unmatched to any gene: 11. The CDR3: CASRRPQGTSGANVLTF. The CDR3 nucleotides read TGTGCCAGCAGGAGGCCACAGGGGACGAGTGGGGCCAACGTCCTGACTTTC.

The rearrangement joins TRBV6-6 to TRBJ1-5; no firm D call. The germline V and J ends were trimmed by 0 bases and 11 bases, with 8 bases remaining between them. This CDR3 spans 12 amino acids. Per the germline V gene, CDR1 is MNHNY and CDR2 is SVGAGI (reference sequence). CDR3 coding DNA: TGTGCCAGCAGTTACTCCCGGGAGTCCCAGCATTTT. Amino acid sequence: CASSYSRESQHF.

This clone appeared a few times. V and J are TRBV11-3 and TRBJ2-3; TRBD2 aligns across 11 bases. Looked up from germline, CDR1 is SGHNT and CDR2 is YENEEA. This CDR3 region has 13 residues. V was clipped by 4 bases and J by 9 bases; unmatched bases: 3. The CDR3 DNA is TGTGCCAGCAGCTCCGGGACTAGCGGAACGCAGTATTTT. Amino acid sequence: CASSSGTSGTQYF.

The genes are TRBV6-5 and TRBJ1-2, with 7 bases matching TRBD1. The junction had 12 bases not matched to a gene; V was cut back by 7 bases and J by 7 bases. From germline, CDR1 is MNHEY and CDR2 SVGAGI. There are 14 residues in the CDR3. CDR3 in DNA: TGTGCCAGCACCCAGGGGGGTAGGTTTGTTGGCTACACCTTC. Amino acid sequence: CASTQGGRFVGYTF.

This clone was detected only once. CDR3: CASSGGGQPQHF. As DNA, the CDR3 is TGTGCCAGCAGTGGGGGGGGGCAGCCCCAGCATTTT. The chain couples TRBV12-3 or TRBV12-4 to TRBJ1-5; D possibly corresponds to TRBD1 (5 bases). This CDR3 has 12 amino acids. Trimming removed 5 bases from V and 7 bases from J, with 9 bases in between.

The chain recombines TRBV5-1 with TRBJ1-1, with D unclear. The CDR3 covers 15 residues. Germline assignment: CDR1 SGHRS and CDR2 YFSETQ. V was shortened by 4 bases and J by 2 bases, with 15 bases between the two germline ends. CDR3: CASSLGVKLNTEAFF. As DNA, the CDR3 is TGCGCCAGCAGCCTTGGAGTAAAACTTAACACTGAAGCTTTCTTT.

This chain connects TRBV6-5 to TRBJ1-2; 7 bases fit TRBD1. The germline CDR1 and CDR2 sequences are MNHEY and SVGAGI. Trimming at V came to 6 bases and at J to 4 bases, leaving 8 bases not matched to a gene. The CDR3 consists of 14 residues. CDR3: CASRDTGAAYGYTF. The CDR3 nucleotides read TGTGCCAGCAGAGATACAGGGGCGGCCTATGGCTACACCTTC.

This clone has more than one count but fewer than ten. The V gene is TRBV7-2, the J gene TRBJ2-7, with 7 bases lining up with TRBD2. CDR1 and CDR2 (germline): SGHTA, FQGNSA. This CDR3 is 13 amino acids long. V was pared by 1 base and J by 4 bases, with 1 base of the junction left unmatched. This CDR3 is CASSLGGGYEQYF. The CDR3 bases are TGTGCCAGCAGCTTAGGGGGAGGGTACGAGCAGTACTTC.

The rearrangement joins TRBV6-2 or TRBV6-3 to TRBJ2-6; no clear D. Germline V lookup: CDR1 MNHEY, CDR2 SVGEGT. The V and J ends lost 6 bases and 0 bases respectively, with 9 bases between them. The CDR3 spans 15 residues. As DNA, the CDR3 is TGTGCCAGCAGCTCAACAGTCTCTGGGGCCAACGTCCTGACTTTC. Translation: CASSSTVSGANVLTF.

The rearrangement joins TRBV7-2 to TRBJ2-1; no firm D call. The length of the CDR3 is 11 residues. Germline V lookup: CDR1 SGHTA, CDR2 FQGNSA. Trimming left V 5 bases short and J 3 bases short, with 2 bases between. CDR3 loop: CASSRYNEQFF. In DNA form, the CDR3 reads TGTGCCAGCAGCCGCTACAATGAGCAGTTCTTC.

The chain combines TRBV4-1 with TRBJ1-5; 9 nucleotides match TRBD1. Germline V CDR1 and CDR2: MGHRA, YSYEKL. V lost 3 bases, J lost 3 bases, and 9 bases stayed unmatched. The CDR3 is 17 residues long. CDR3 in amino acids: CASSHPRRTGANQPQHF. The CDR3 DNA reads as TGCGCCAGCAGCCACCCGAGGCGGACAGGGGCCAATCAGCCCCAGCATTTT.

The chain uses TRBV28 and TRBJ1-5; a possible D gene is TRBD1 (5 bases). CDR3 length equals 17 residues. From germline, CDR1 is MDHEN and CDR2 SYDVKM. V gave up 3 bases and J gave up 2 bases, with 17 bases separating them. CDR3 nucleotides: TGTGCCAGCAGTTTGTGGGGGGGAGGGTTTGGCAATCAGCCCCAGCATTTT. Protein product: CASSLWGGGFGNQPQHF.

The V gene is TRBV5-1, the J gene TRBJ2-5, with D possibly TRBD2 on 5 matching bases. This CDR3 is built from 15 residues. Trimming removed 4 bases from V and 5 bases from J, with 18 bases in between. Germline V gene sequence: CDR1 SGHRS, CDR2 YFSETQ. CDR3 protein: CASSTIGLRRETQYF. DNA for the CDR3: TGCGCCAGCAGCACCATCGGACTCCGGAGGGAGACCCAGTACTTC.

The chain employs TRBV6-5 and TRBJ2-3; 9 nucleotides line up with TRBD1. The germline CDR1 and CDR2 sequences are MNHEY and SVGAGI. Losses at the gene ends were 6 bases for V and 3 bases for J; bases not matched to a gene: 7. The CDR3 is 15 residues long. CDR3 amino acids: CASSPQDRGTDTQYF. DNA of the CDR3: TGTGCCAGCAGCCCCCAGGACAGGGGTACAGATACGCAGTATTTT.

This chain connects TRBV3-1 (or the pseudogene TRBV3-2) to TRBJ2-1, with D unclear. The germline CDR1 and CDR2 sequences are LGHDT and YNNKEL (reference sequence). V was clipped by 1 base and J by 7 bases, with 17 bases between them. The CDR3 is 16 amino acids. Written as DNA, the CDR3 is TGTGCCAGCAGCCAAGTAGGATTTGGAGACCGGAATGAGCAGTTCTTC. This codes for CASSQVGFGDRNEQFF.

The table lists this clone with a few counts. V gene TRBV10-1 combines with J gene TRBJ1-5; D unresolved. CDR1 and CDR2 from the germline V gene are WNHNN and SYGVQD (reference sequence). The V gene lost 2 bases and the J gene lost 3 bases, with 29 bases spanning the gap. CDR3 size: 21 residues. Here the CDR3 reads CASSETSSGPTRRLANQPQHF. The DNA for the CDR3 is TGCGCCAGCAGTGAGACTTCGTCCGGGCCAACTCGCCGTCTAGCCAATCAGCCCCAGCATTTT.

J is TRBJ2-7 and V is TRBV6-2 or TRBV6-3; 7 nucleotides line up with TRBD1. The CDR3 contains 14 residues. V was pared by 5 bases and J by 3 bases, with 7 bases of the junction left unmatched. Germline values: CDR1 MNHEY, CDR2 SVGEGT. The DNA of the CDR3 is TGTGCCAGCAGTCGACAGGGTCCACGCTACGAGCAGTACTTC. As protein: CASSRQGPRYEQYF.